Listed below are T cell receptor beta chains from one sample, sequenced in a study of blood T cell repertoires in COVID-19. Method: immunoSEQ multiplex PCR; TCRdb's copy keeps in-frame clones and lacks some. The sample holds about 210,000 clones; approximately 80% are singletons and the top ten take about 8.3%. Material: peripheral blood. These receptors all come from a woman over 75 with COVID-19, enrolled during active disease. CDR3s leave out the opening cysteine and the closing phenylalanine or tryptophan. D genes are given only for firm matches.

d_call: -
j_call: TRBJ1-5
v_call: TRBV5-1
cdr3_aa: ASSCDSQPQH

d_call: -
j_call: TRBJ2-5
v_call: TRBV6-1
cdr3_aa: ASSEGATHIQETQY

d_call: -
j_call: TRBJ2-6
v_call: TRBV4-1
cdr3_aa: ASSPSGTPWGANVLT

d_call: -
j_call: TRBJ2-7
v_call: TRBV5-6
cdr3_aa: ASSLDQGLHEQY

d_call: -
j_call: TRBJ1-2
v_call: TRBV19
cdr3_aa: ASSIMLVREDGYT

d_call: TRBD2
j_call: TRBJ2-5
v_call: TRBV3-1/TRBV3-2
cdr3_aa: ASSQTTSPRETQY

d_call: TRBD2
j_call: TRBJ2-1
v_call: TRBV7-9
cdr3_aa: ASSPGTISSGEQF

d_call: -
j_call: TRBJ2-1
v_call: TRBV11-2
cdr3_aa: ASSLTGSADEQF

d_call: TRBD2
j_call: TRBJ2-1
v_call: TRBV5-1
cdr3_aa: ASSPGLAGAPDRNEQF

d_call: TRBD1
j_call: TRBJ2-2
v_call: TRBV25-1
cdr3_aa: ASSVGTDTGELF

d_call: TRBD1
j_call: TRBJ1-2
v_call: TRBV19
cdr3_aa: ASHGQGRNGYT

d_call: -
j_call: TRBJ2-7
v_call: TRBV5-8
cdr3_aa: ASRAPPYEQY

d_call: TRBD1
j_call: TRBJ1-2
v_call: TRBV4-1
cdr3_aa: ASSPADRENYGYT

d_call: -
j_call: TRBJ1-2
v_call: TRBV4-2
cdr3_aa: ASSQDRGDYGYT

d_call: -
j_call: TRBJ1-1
v_call: TRBV28
cdr3_aa: ASSLRDKWPPEAF

d_call: TRBD1
j_call: TRBJ1-2
v_call: TRBV4-1
cdr3_aa: ASSLAGVVGTDLFYGYT

d_call: TRBD1
j_call: TRBJ1-3
v_call: TRBV9
cdr3_aa: ASSERQGPSSGNTIY

d_call: TRBD1
j_call: TRBJ1-3
v_call: TRBV4-1
cdr3_aa: ASSQERQGYLSGNTIY

d_call: TRBD1
j_call: TRBJ2-1
v_call: TRBV5-1
cdr3_aa: ASFTRGLVNEQF

d_call: -
j_call: TRBJ1-4
v_call: TRBV6-5
cdr3_aa: ASSYSAGAPNEKLF

d_call: TRBD1
j_call: TRBJ2-7
v_call: TRBV28
cdr3_aa: ATINRGLYEQY

d_call: TRBD2
j_call: TRBJ2-1
v_call: TRBV3-1/TRBV3-2
cdr3_aa: ASSQDRAGVLEQF

d_call: TRBD1
j_call: TRBJ1-1
v_call: TRBV6-5
cdr3_aa: ASRGQFTEAF

d_call: -
j_call: TRBJ2-3
v_call: TRBV27
cdr3_aa: ASSFADTQY

d_call: -
j_call: TRBJ1-2
v_call: TRBV4-1
cdr3_aa: ASSPQAGSNYGYT

d_call: TRBD1
j_call: TRBJ1-1
v_call: TRBV18
cdr3_aa: ASSPGQGLNTEAF

d_call: -
j_call: TRBJ2-5
v_call: TRBV5-1
cdr3_aa: ASSLIPNGETQY

d_call: -
j_call: TRBJ1-1
v_call: TRBV5-4
cdr3_aa: ASSLAGGVTEAF

d_call: TRBD2
j_call: TRBJ2-7
v_call: TRBV6-5
cdr3_aa: ASSPGGPYEQY

d_call: -
j_call: TRBJ1-1
v_call: TRBV6-1
cdr3_aa: ASSDARDTEAF

d_call: TRBD1
j_call: TRBJ2-7
v_call: TRBV5-1
cdr3_aa: ASSGQGALGEQY

d_call: TRBD1
j_call: TRBJ2-1
v_call: TRBV9
cdr3_aa: ASSPRTGYNEQF